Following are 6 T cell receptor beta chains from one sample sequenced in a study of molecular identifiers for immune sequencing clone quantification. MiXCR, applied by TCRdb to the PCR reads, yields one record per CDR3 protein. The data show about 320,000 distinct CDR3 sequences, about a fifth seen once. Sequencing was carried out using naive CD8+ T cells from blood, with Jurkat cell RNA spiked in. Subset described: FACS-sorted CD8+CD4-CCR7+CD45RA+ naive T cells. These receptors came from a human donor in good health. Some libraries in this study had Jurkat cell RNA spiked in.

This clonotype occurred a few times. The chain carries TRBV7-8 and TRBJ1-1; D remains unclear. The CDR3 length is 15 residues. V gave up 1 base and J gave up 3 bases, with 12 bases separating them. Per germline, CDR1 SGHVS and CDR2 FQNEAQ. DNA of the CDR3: TGTGCCAGCAGCTTAGAAGAGGCCTGGGACACTGAAGCTTTCTTT. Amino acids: CASSLEEAWDTEAFF.

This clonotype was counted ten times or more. The CDR3 DNA follows: TGTGCCAGCAACGTACTAGCGGAGGAGGATACGCAGTATTTT. Amino acids: CASNVLAEEDTQYF. The chain couples TRBV7-2 to TRBJ2-3, with 8 positions matching TRBD2. J was trimmed by 6 bases and V by 7 bases; bases with no gene match: 9. Germline V gives CDR1 SGHTA, CDR2 FQGNSA. This CDR3 comprises 14 residues.

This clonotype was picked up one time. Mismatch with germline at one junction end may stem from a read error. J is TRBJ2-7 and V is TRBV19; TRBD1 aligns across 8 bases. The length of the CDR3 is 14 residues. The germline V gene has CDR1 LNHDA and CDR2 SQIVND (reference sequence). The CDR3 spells CASSALLTGEERYF. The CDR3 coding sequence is TGTGCCAGTAGTGCCCTACTGACAGGGGAAGAGCGGTACTTC.

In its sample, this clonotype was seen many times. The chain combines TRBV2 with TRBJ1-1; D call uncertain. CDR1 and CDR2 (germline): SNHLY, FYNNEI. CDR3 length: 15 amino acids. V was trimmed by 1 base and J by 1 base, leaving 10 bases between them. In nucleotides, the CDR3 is TGTGCCAGCAGTGAAGATCGTTCAGGGAACACTGAAGCTTTCTTT. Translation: CASSEDRSGNTEAFF. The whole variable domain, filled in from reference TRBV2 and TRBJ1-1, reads EPEVTQTPSHQVTQMGQEVILRCVPISNHLYFYWYRQILGQKVEFLVSFYNNEISEKSEIFDDQFSVERPDGSNFTLKIRSTKLEDSAMYFCASSEDRSGNTEAFFGQGTRLTVV.

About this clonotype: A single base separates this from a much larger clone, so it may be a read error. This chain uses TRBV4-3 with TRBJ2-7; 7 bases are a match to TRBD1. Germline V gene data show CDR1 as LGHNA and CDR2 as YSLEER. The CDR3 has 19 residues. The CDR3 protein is CASTDWPRTHRGLGNEQHF. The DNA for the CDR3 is TGCGCCAGCACAGACTGGCCGCGAACCCACAGGGGTTTGGGGAACGAGCAGCACTTC.

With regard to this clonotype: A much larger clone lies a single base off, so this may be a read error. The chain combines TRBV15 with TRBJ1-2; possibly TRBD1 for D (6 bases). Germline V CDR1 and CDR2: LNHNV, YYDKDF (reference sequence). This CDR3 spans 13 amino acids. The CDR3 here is CATSRDEGDGCTF. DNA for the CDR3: TGTGCCACCAGCAGAGATGAGGGGGACGGCTGCACCTTC.